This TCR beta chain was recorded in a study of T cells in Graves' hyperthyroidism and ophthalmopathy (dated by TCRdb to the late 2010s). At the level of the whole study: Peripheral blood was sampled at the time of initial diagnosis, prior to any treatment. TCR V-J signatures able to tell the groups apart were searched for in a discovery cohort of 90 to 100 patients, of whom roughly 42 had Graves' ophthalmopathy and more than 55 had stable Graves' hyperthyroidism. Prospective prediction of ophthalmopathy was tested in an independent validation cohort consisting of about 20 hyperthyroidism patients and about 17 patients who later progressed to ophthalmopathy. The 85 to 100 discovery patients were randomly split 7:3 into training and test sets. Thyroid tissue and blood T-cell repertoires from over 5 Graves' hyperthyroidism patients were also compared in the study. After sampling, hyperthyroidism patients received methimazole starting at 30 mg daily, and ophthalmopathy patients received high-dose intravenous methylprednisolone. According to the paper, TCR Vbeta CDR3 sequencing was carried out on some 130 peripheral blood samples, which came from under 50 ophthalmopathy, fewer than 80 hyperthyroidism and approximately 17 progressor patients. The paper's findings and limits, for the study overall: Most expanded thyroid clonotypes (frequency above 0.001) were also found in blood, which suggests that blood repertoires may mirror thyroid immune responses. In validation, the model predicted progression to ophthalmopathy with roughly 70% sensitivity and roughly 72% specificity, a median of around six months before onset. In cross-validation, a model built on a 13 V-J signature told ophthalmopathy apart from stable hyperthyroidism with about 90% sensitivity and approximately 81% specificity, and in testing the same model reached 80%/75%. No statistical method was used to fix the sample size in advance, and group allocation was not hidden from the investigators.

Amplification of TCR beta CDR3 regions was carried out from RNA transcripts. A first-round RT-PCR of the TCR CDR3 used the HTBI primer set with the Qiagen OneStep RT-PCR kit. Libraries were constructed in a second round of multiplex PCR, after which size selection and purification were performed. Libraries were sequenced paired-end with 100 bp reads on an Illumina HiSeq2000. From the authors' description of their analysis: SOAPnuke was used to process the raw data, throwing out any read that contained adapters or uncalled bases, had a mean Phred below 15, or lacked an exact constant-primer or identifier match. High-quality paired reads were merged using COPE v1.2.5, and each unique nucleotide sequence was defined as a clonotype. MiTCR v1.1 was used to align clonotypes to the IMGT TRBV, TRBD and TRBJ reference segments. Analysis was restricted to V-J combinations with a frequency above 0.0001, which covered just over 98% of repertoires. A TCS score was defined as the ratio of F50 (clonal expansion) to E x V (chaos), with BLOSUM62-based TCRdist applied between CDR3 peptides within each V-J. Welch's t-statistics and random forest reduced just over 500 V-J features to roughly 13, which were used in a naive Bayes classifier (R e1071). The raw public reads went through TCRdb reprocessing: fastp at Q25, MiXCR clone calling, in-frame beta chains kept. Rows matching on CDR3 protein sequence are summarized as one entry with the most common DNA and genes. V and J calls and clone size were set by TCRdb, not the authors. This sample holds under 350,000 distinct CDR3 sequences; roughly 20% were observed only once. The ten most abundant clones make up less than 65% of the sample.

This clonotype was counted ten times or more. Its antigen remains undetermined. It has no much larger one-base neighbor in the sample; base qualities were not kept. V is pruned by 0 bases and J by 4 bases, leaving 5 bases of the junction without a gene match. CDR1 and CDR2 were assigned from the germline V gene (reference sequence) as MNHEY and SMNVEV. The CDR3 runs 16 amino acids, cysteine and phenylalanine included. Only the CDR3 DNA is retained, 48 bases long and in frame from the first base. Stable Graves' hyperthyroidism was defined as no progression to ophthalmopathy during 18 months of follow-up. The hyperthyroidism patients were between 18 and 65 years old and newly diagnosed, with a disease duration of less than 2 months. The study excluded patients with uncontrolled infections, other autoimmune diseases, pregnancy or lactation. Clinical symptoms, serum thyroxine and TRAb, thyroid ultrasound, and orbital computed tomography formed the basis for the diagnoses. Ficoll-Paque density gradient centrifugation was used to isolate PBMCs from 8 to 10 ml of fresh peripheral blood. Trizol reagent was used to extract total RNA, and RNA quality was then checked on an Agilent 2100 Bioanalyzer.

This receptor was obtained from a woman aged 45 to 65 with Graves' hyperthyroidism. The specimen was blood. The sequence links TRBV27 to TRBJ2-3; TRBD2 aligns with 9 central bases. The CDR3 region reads CASSLSWGGRADTQYF. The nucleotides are TGTGCCAGCAGTTTATCGTGGGGCGGGAGGGCAGATACGCAGTATTTT.